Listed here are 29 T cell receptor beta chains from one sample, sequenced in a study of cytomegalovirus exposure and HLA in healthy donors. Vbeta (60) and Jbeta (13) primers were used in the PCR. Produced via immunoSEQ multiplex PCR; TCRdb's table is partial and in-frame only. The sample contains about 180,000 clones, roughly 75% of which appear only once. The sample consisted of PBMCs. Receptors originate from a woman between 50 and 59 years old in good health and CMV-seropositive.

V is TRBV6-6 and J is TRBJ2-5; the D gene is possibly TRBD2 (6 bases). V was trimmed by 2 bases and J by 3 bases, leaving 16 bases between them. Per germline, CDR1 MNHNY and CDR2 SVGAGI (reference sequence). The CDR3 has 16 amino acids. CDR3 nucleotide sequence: TGTGCCAGCAGTTACGATACGGGAGAGATTAAAGAGACCCAGTACTTC. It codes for CASSYDTGEIKETQYF.

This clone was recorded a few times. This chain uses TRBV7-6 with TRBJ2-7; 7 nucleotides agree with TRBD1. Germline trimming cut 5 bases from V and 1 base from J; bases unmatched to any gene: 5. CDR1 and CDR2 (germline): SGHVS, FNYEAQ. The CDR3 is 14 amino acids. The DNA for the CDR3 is TGTGCCAGCAGCCAAGGGACAGCTTCCTACGAGCAGTACTTC. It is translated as CASSQGTASYEQYF.

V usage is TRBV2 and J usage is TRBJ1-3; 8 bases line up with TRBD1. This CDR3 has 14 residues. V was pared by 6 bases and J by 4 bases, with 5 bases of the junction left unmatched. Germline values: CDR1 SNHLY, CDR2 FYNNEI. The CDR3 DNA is TGTGCCAGCAGCCGGGGGACAGGAGGAAACACCATATATTTT. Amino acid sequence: CASSRGTGGNTIYF.

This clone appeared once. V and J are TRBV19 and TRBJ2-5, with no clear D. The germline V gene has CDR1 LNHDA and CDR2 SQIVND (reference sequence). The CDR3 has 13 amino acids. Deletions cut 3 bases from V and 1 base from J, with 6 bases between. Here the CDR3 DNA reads TGTGCCAGTAGTATCACGGTCCAAGAGACCCAGTACTTC. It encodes CASSITVQETQYF.

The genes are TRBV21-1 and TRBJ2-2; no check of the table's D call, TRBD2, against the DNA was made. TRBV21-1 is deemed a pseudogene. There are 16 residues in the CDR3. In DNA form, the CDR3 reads TGTGCCAGCAGCACCCTAGCGGGAGAAGGCACCGGGGAGCTGTTTTTT. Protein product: CASSTLAGEGTGELFF.

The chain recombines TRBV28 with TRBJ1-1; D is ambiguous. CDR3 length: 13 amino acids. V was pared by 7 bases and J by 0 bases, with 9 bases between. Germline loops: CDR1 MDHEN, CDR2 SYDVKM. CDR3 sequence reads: CASIRGMNTEAFF. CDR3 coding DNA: TGTGCCAGCATACGGGGTATGAACACTGAAGCTTTCTTT.

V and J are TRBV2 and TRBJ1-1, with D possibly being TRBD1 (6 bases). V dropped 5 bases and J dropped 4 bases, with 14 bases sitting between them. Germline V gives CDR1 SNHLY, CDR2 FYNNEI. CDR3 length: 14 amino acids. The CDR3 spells CASSLQGLGTEAFF. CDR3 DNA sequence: TGTGCCAGCAGTCTTCAGGGGCTGGGCACTGAAGCTTTCTTT.

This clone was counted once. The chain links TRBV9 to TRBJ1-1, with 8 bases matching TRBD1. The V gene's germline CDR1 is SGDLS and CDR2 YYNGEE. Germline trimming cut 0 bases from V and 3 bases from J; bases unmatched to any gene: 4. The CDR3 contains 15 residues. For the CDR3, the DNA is TGTGCCAGCAGCGTAGTTGCAGGGGGCCACACTGAAGCTTTCTTT. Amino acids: CASSVVAGGHTEAFF. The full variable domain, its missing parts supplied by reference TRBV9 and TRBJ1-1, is DSGVTQTPKHLITATGQRVTLRCSPRSGDLSVYWYQQSLDQGLQFLIQYYNGEERAKGNILERFSAQQFPDLHSELNLSSLELGDSALYFCASSVVAGGHTEAFFGQGTRLTVV.

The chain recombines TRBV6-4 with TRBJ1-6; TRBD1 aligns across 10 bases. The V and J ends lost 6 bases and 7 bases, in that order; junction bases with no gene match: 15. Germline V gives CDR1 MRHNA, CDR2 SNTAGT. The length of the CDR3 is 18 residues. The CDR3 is CASSPTQGQGGFNSPLHF. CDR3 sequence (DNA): TGTGCCAGCAGCCCTACCCAAGGACAGGGGGGATTCAATTCACCCCTCCACTTT.

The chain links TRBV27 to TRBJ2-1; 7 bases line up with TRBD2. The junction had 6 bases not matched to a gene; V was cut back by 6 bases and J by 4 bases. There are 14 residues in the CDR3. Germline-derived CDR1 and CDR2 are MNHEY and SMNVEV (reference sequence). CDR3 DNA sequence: TGTGCCAGCAGCCGGGGGAGGGAATACAATGAGCAGTTCTTC. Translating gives CASSRGREYNEQFF.

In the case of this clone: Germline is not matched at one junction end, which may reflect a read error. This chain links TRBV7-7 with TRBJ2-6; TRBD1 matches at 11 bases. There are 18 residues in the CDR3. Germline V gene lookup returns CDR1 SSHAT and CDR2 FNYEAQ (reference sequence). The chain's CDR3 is CASRLGTGGDSGANVLTF. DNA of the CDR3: TGTGCTAGCAGACTAGGGACAGGGGGAGACTCTGGGGCCAACGTCCTGACTTTC.

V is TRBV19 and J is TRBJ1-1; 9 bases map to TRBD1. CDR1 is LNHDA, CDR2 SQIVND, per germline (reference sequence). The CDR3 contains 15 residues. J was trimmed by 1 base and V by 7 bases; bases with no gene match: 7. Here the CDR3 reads CASKTGGTGNTEAFF. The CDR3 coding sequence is TGTGCCAGTAAAACAGGGGGCACGGGGAACACTGAAGCTTTCTTT.

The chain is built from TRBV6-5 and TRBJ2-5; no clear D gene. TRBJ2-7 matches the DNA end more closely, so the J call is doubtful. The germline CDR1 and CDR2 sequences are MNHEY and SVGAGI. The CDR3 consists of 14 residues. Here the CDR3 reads CASRERTNSYEQYF. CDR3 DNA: TGTGCCAGCAGAGAGCGCACGAACTCCTACGAGCAGTACTTC.

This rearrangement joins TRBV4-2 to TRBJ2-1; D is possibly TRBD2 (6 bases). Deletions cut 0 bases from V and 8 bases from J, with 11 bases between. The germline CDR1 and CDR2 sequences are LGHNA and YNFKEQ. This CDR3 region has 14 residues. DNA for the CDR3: TGTGCCAGCAGCCAAGAGACTAGTAGGTATGAGCAGTTCTTC. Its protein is CASSQETSRYEQFF.

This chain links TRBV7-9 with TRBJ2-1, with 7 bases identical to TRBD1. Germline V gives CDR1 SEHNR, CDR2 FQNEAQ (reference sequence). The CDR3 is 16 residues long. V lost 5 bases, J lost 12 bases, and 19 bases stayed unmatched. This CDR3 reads CASSPPPGQRQVGQFF. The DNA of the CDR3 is TGTGCCAGCAGCCCTCCCCCGGGACAGCGGCAAGTCGGGCAGTTCTTC.

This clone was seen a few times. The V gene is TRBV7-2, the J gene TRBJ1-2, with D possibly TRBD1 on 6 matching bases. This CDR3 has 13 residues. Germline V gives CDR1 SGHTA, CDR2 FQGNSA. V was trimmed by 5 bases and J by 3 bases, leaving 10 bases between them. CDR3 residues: CASSDGQYYGYTF. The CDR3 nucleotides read TGTGCCAGCAGCGATGGACAGTACTATGGCTACACCTTC.

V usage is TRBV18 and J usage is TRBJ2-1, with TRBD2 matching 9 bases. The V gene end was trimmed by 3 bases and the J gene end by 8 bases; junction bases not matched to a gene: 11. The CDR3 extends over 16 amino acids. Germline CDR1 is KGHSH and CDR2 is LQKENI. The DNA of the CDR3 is TGTGCCAGCTCACCCCCCAGCGGGAGGAGCTGGCATGAGCAGTTCTTC. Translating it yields CASSPPSGRSWHEQFF.

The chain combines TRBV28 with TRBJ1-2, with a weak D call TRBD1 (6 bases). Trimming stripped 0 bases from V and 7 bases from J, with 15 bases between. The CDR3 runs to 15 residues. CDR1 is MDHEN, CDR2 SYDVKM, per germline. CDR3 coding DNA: TGTGCCAGCAGTTTATGGGCCAGGGGACCCTGTGGCTACACCTTC. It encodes CASSLWARGPCGYTF.

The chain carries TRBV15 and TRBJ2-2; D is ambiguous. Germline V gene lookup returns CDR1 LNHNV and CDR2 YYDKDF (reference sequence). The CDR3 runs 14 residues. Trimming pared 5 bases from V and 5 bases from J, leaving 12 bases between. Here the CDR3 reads CATSPQAGTGELFF. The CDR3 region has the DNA TGTGCCACCAGCCCCCAGGCTGGGACCGGGGAGCTGTTTTTT.

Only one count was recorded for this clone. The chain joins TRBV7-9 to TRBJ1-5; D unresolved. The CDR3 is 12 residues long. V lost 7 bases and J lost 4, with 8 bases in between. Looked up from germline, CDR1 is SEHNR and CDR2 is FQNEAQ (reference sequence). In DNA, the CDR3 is TGTGCCAGCACCGAGGGTAATCAGCCCCAGCATTTT. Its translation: CASTEGNQPQHF.

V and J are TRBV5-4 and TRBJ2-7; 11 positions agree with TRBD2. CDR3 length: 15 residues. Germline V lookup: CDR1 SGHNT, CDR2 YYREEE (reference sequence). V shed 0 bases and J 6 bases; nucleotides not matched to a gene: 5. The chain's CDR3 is CASSLELAGVTEQYF. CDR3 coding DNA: TGTGCCAGCAGCTTGGAACTAGCGGGAGTTACCGAGCAGTACTTC. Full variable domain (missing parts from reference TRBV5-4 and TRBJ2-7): ETGVTQSPTHLIKTRGQQVTLRCSSQSGHNTVSWYQQALGQGPQFIFQYYREEENGRGNFPPRFSGLQFPNYSSELNVNALELDDSALYLCASSLELAGVTEQYFGPGTRLTVT.

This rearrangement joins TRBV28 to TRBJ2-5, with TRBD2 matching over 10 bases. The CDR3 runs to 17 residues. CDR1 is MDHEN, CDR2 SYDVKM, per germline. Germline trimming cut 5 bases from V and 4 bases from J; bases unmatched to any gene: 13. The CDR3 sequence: CASSRGRTGTSVETQYF. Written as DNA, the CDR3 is TGTGCCAGCAGTCGAGGGCGGACTGGGACTAGCGTAGAGACCCAGTACTTC. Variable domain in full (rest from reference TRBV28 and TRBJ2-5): DVKVTQSSRYLVKRTGEKVFLECVQDMDHENMFWYRQDPGLGLRLIYFSYDVKMKEKGDIPEGYSVSREKKERFSLILESASTNQTSMYLCASSRGRTGTSVETQYFGPGTRLLVL.

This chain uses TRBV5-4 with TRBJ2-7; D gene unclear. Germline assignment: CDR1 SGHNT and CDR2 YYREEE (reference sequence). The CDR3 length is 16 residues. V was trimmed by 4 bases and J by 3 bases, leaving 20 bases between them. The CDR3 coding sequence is TGTGCCAGCAGCCCCGCCGGTGATAGCAGATTCTACGAGCAGTACTTC. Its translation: CASSPAGDSRFYEQYF.

The DNA for the CDR3 is TGTGCCATCAGCCAGGGTTCCTACGAGCAGTACTTC. Translation gives CAISQGSYEQYF. The rearrangement joins TRBV10-3 to TRBJ2-7; TRBD1 might be the D (5 bases). V was shortened by 6 bases and J by 1 base, with 7 bases between the two germline ends. The CDR3 is 12 amino acids. Germline CDR1 and CDR2: ENHRY and SYGVKD.

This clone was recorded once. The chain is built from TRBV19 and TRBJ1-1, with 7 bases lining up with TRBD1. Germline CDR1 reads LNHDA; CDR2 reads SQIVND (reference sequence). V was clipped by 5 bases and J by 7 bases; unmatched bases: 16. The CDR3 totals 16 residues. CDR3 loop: CASSSLAGQYILEAFF. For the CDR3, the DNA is TGTGCCAGTAGTTCCCTGGCGGGACAGTATATACTTGAAGCTTTCTTT. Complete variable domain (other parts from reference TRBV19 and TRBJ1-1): DGGITQSPKYLFRKEGQNVTLSCEQNLNHDAMYWYRQDPGQGLRLIYYSQIVNDFQKGDIAEGYSVSREKKESFPLTVTSAQKNPTAFYLCASSSLAGQYILEAFFGQGTRLTVV.

The CDR3 is CASIPIRTGAANEQFF. The CDR3 nucleotides read TGTGCCAGCATCCCAATAAGGACAGGCGCCGCCAATGAGCAGTTCTTC. This chain joins TRBV28 and TRBJ2-1; the match to TRBD1 covers 7 bases. V was clipped by 7 bases and J by 6 bases; unmatched bases: 15. The CDR3 is 16 residues long. CDR1 is MDHEN, CDR2 SYDVKM, per germline.

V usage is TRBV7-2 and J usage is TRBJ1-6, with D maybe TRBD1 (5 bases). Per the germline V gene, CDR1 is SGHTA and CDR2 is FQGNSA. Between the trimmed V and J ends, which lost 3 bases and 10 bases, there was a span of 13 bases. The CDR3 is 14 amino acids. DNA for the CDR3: TGTGCCAGCAGCTTTATCAGGGAAGGCTCACCCCTCCACTTT. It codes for CASSFIREGSPLHF.

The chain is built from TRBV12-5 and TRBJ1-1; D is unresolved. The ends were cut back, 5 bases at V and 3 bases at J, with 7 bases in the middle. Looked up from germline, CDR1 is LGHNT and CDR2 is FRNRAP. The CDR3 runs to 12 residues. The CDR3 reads CASGTQDTEAFF. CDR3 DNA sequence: TGTGCTAGTGGTACACAAGACACTGAAGCTTTCTTT.

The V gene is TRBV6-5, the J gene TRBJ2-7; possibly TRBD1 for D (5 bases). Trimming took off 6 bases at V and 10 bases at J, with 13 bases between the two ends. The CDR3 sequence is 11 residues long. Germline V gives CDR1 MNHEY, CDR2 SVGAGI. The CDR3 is CASSQGNVQYF. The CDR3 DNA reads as TGTGCCAGCAGCCAGGGCAACGTACAGTACTTC.